Presented here are 21 T cell receptor beta chains from one specimen sequenced in a study of cytomegalovirus exposure and HLA in healthy donors. 13 Jbeta primers and 60 Vbeta primers were used for the PCR. The method was immunoSEQ multiplex PCR; TCRdb's version includes in-frame clones alone and lacks a portion of them. The table lists about 98,000 clones, 63% of them singletons, with about 4.9% in the top ten. Sequencing was performed on PBMCs. The receptors here all came from a human donor in good health.

This clone was seen a handful of times. The chain couples TRBV19 to TRBJ2-2; possible D gene TRBD1, 7 bases. The CDR3 has 15 residues. The germline V and J ends were trimmed by 6 bases and 3 bases, with 14 bases remaining between them. Germline CDR1 LNHDA, CDR2 SQIVND (reference sequence). The CDR3 loop is CASRTGWEDTGELFF. CDR3 nucleotides: TGTGCCAGTAGGACAGGGTGGGAGGACACCGGGGAGCTGTTTTTT. Filled out from reference TRBV19 and TRBJ2-2, the complete variable domain reads DGGITQSPKYLFRKEGQNVTLSCEQNLNHDAMYWYRQDPGQGLRLIYYSQIVNDFQKGDIAEGYSVSREKKESFPLTVTSAQKNPTAFYLCASRTGWEDTGELFFGEGSRLTVL.

This CDR3 is CASSWAGNYEQYF. In nucleotides, the CDR3 is TGTGCCAGCAGCTGGGCGGGGAACTACGAGCAGTACTTC. The rearrangement uses TRBV11-2 and TRBJ2-7, with a possible D match to TRBD2 (6 bases). Trimming took off 4 bases at V and 3 bases at J, with 10 bases between the two ends. The CDR3 is 13 amino acids. In germline, CDR1 is SGHAT, CDR2 FQNNGV. Based on the CDR3 plus reference TRBV11-2 and TRBJ2-7, the full variable domain is EAGVAQSPRYKIIEKRQSVAFWCNPISGHATLYWYQQILGQGPKLLIQFQNNGVVDDSQLPKDRFSAERLKGVDSTLKIQPAKLEDSAVYLCASSWAGNYEQYFGPGTRLTVT.

The rearrangement joins TRBV6-4 to TRBJ2-3, with D perhaps matching TRBD2 (5 bases). This CDR3 is 17 amino acids long. V was trimmed by 0 bases and J by 0 bases, leaving 13 bases between them. Germline V CDR1 and CDR2: MRHNA, SNTAGT. In DNA form, the CDR3 reads TGTGCCAGCAGTGACTCGAGGGTGGGCGGGAGCACAGATACGCAGTATTTT. As protein: CASSDSRVGGSTDTQYF.

The genes are TRBV30 and TRBJ2-2; D is uncertain. Germline CDR1 reads GTSNPN; CDR2 reads SVGIG (reference sequence). The CDR3 sequence is 11 residues long. Trimming pared 8 bases from V and 6 bases from J, leaving 10 bases between. In DNA form, the CDR3 reads TGTGCCGGTAGATCCTCCGGGGAGCTGTTTTTT. Residues: CAGRSSGELFF.

The chain joins TRBV28 to TRBJ1-2; a weak D match, TRBD1 (5 bases). Germline loops: CDR1 MDHEN, CDR2 SYDVKM. V lost 1 base to trimming and J lost 3 bases, with 6 bases between them. This CDR3 has 13 residues. CDR3 sequence (DNA): TGTGCCAGCAGTTTATCGACAGACTATGGCTACACCTTC. Its protein product is CASSLSTDYGYTF.

The chain joins TRBV5-4 to TRBJ1-2; 7 bases line up with TRBD1. Germline V gene sequence: CDR1 SGHNT, CDR2 YYREEE (reference sequence). The CDR3 is made up of 16 amino acids. Trimming took 3 bases from V and 0 from J; bases not matched to a gene: 8. The CDR3 sequence: CASSSNRGAPNYGYTF. In nucleotides, the CDR3 is TGTGCCAGCAGCTCCAACAGGGGAGCCCCTAACTATGGCTACACCTTC.

The chain uses TRBV19 and TRBJ2-7; maybe TRBD2 (6 bases). The germline V gene encodes CDR1 LNHDA and CDR2 SQIVND (reference sequence). The CDR3 is 13 residues long. Trimming took 1 base from V and 2 from J, leaving 6 bases between them. The CDR3 here is CASSIGLAYEQYF. As DNA, the CDR3 is TGTGCCAGTAGTATAGGACTAGCCTACGAGCAGTACTTC. Looking up the rest from reference TRBV19 and TRBJ2-7 gives the full variable domain: DGGITQSPKYLFRKEGQNVTLSCEQNLNHDAMYWYRQDPGQGLRLIYYSQIVNDFQKGDIAEGYSVSREKKESFPLTVTSAQKNPTAFYLCASSIGLAYEQYFGPGTRLTVT.

This clone was counted only a few times. J is TRBJ1-2 and V is TRBV19, with TRBD1 matching 8 bases. The germline V gene has CDR1 LNHDA and CDR2 SQIVND (reference sequence). V dropped 5 bases and J dropped 6; count of bases not matched to a gene: 5. The CDR3 totals 13 residues. DNA of the CDR3: TGTGCCAGTAGTGCGACAGGGGAGAATGGCTACACCTTC. Translation gives CASSATGENGYTF.

CDR3: CASSLVDNEQFF. DNA for the CDR3: TGCGCCAGCAGCTTGGTAGACAATGAGCAGTTCTTC. The V and J genes are TRBV5-1 and TRBJ2-1; D gene uncertain. Germline V CDR1 and CDR2: SGHRS, YFSETQ. The length of the CDR3 is 12 residues. V was pared by 0 bases and J by 5 bases, with 3 bases between.

This clone has only one observation. The chain is built from TRBV2 and TRBJ2-7; 10 nucleotides align to TRBD2. There are 15 residues in the CDR3. With V trimmed by 4 bases and J by 7 bases, 10 bases remained unmatched. CDR1 and CDR2 (germline): SNHLY, FYNNEI. The DNA for the CDR3 is TGTGCCAGCAGTGTGGGGAGCGGGAGGGCCCGGGAGCAGTACTTC. Translated, it gives CASSVGSGRAREQYF.

This clone was found a few times. The V and J genes are TRBV28 and TRBJ1-1, with 9 bases matching TRBD1. In germline, CDR1 is MDHEN, CDR2 SYDVKM. CDR3 length: 17 residues. The junction had 10 bases not matched to a gene; V was cut back by 5 bases and J by 0 bases. As DNA, the CDR3 is TGTGCCAGCAGTCCCGCCGGGACAGGGCACATGAACACTGAAGCTTTCTTT. Protein sequence: CASSPAGTGHMNTEAFF.

This sequence joins TRBV10-3 and TRBJ2-3; 10 bases fit TRBD1. CDR1 is ENHRY, CDR2 SYGVKD, per germline. The CDR3 runs to 16 residues. V lost 4 bases, J lost 3 bases, and 7 bases stayed unmatched. CDR3 nucleotides: TGTGCCATCAGTGTGGGGCGGACAGGGGGAACAGATACGCAGTATTTT. Encoded protein: CAISVGRTGGTDTQYF.

The chain employs TRBV30 and TRBJ2-5; D perhaps matches TRBD2 (5 bases). Looked up from germline, CDR1 is GTSNPN and CDR2 is SVGIG (reference sequence). This CDR3 comprises 14 residues. V was cut by 4 bases and J by 1 base, with 13 bases left in between. CDR3 nucleotides: TGTGCCTGGAATACGGCGGGCGGCCAAGAGACCCAGTACTTC. Protein sequence: CAWNTAGGQETQYF.

J is TRBJ1-1 and V is TRBV28; 7 nucleotides agree with TRBD1. The CDR3 runs to 14 residues. Germline trimming cut 4 bases from V and 3 bases from J; bases unmatched to any gene: 5. Germline assignment: CDR1 MDHEN and CDR2 SYDVKM. In DNA form, the CDR3 reads TGTGCCAGCAGTTGGGACAGTACGTACACTGAAGCTTTCTTT. This sequence encodes CASSWDSTYTEAFF.

This sequence joins TRBV11-2 and TRBJ2-3; 8 bases are a match to TRBD2. The V segment lost 1 base and the J segment 3 bases; nucleotides outside the gene matches: 6. The CDR3 contains 16 residues. The germline CDR1 and CDR2 sequences are SGHAT and FQNNGV. CDR3 bases: TGTGCCAGCAGCTTAGGAGCGGGAGTGGGGACAGATACGCAGTATTTT. Its protein is CASSLGAGVGTDTQYF.

The chain employs TRBV20-1 and TRBJ2-1; TRBD1 is a possible D gene (6 bases). This CDR3 has 11 amino acids. V was pared by 5 bases and J by 8 bases, with 10 bases between. The V gene's germline CDR1 is DFQATT and CDR2 SNEGSKA (reference sequence). The CDR3 loop is CSAEQGDEQFF. The CDR3 nucleotides read TGCAGTGCTGAACAGGGTGATGAGCAGTTCTTC.

V is TRBV9 and J is TRBJ2-5; 13 positions match TRBD2. The CDR3 runs to 16 residues. Germline CDR1 SGDLS, CDR2 YYNGEE. J gave up 3 bases and V 4 bases, and 6 bases lay outside the gene matches. CDR3 sequence (DNA): TGTGCCAGCAGCAACCTTGGACTAGCGGGAGAAGAGACCCAGTACTTC. This gives the protein CASSNLGLAGEETQYF.

The chain is built from TRBV18 and TRBJ1-2; possible D gene TRBD1, 6 bases. The CDR3 covers 12 residues. CDR1 and CDR2 (germline): KGHSH, LQKENI. V was cut by 6 bases and J by 13 bases, with 18 bases left in between. This CDR3 reads CASSQRQELRTF. CDR3 in DNA: TGTGCCAGCTCGCAACGACAGGAGCTACGCACCTTC.

The chain carries TRBV6-4 and TRBJ1-5; D might be TRBD1 (6 bases). The germline V gene encodes CDR1 MRHNA and CDR2 SNTAGT. The length of the CDR3 is 18 residues. V shed 2 bases and J shed 7 bases, with 24 bases lying between them. The CDR3 DNA reads TGTGCCAGCAGTGACACCTTAAACAGCCGGAGGCAGGGGCAGCCCCAGCATTTT. Protein product: CASSDTLNSRRQGQPQHF.

CDR3 nucleotide sequence: TGTGCCAGCAGTTCCCTAGCGGGAGTAACCTACGAGCAGTACTTC. Translating gives CASSSLAGVTYEQYF. This chain connects TRBV6-5 to TRBJ2-7; 10 nucleotides agree with TRBD2. J gave up 2 bases and V 4 bases, and 5 bases lay outside the gene matches. The CDR3 spans 15 residues. Looked up from germline, CDR1 is MNHEY and CDR2 is SVGAGI.

The rearrangement joins TRBV9 to TRBJ1-4, with no clear D. This CDR3 contains 15 residues. Trimming stripped 3 bases from V and 5 bases from J, with 14 bases between. Per the germline V gene, CDR1 is SGDLS and CDR2 is YYNGEE. In nucleotides, the CDR3 is TGTGCCAGCAGCGCCTTCGGGAGGGCGAATGAAAAACTGTTTTTT. Protein product: CASSAFGRANEKLFF.